There are a few counts of the clone carrying this TCR beta chain. Preparation of the TCRbeta library was carried out with unique molecular identifiers. One entry per CDR3 protein, called by TCRdb with MiXCR from the PCR reads. The sample records 500,000 to 600,000 distinct CDR3 sequences, roughly 18% being singletons. These data belong to a study of T-cell reconstitution after alpha-beta-depleted transplantation in children. Trimming took off 3 bases at V and 0 bases at J, with 9 bases between the two ends. Germline lookup yields CDR1 LNHNV and CDR2 YYDKDF (reference sequence). The CDR3 length is 15 residues.

The chain couples TRBV15 to TRBJ2-1; D gene unclear. The specimen was PBMCs from the stem cell graft donor, collected from the stem cell graft. The origin of this receptor is a human donor who donated a stem cell graft to a child with acute lymphoblastic leukemia. The CDR3: CATSSGAGSYNEQFF. CDR3 nucleotide sequence: TGTGCCACCAGCAGCGGAGCTGGCTCCTACAATGAGCAGTTCTTC.